This T cell receptor beta chain stems from a study of CXCR3-negative and CXCR3-positive naive CD8 T cells. TRB cDNA libraries were made by UMI-labeled 5' RACE. Reprocessing the 5' RACE reads, TCRdb reports a single entry for every CDR3 protein and omits DNA. Recorded for this sample: around 95,000 distinct CDR3 sequences. With regard to this clonotype: The antigen remains undetermined.

Study results and caveats: CXCR3-positive naive cells had more hydrophobic TRB CDR3s than CXCR3-negative naive cells.

The CDR3 runs to 14 residues. The sequenced sample was naive CXCR3+ CD8+ T cells from blood. Specified subset: CD45RO-CCR7+CD27+CD95- naive CD8+ T cells expressing CXCR3 (TNR3+). This receptor was obtained from a human donor in good health. Some clones in this sample may be carry-over from other donors' samples. The chain recombines TRBV12-3 or TRBV12-4 with TRBJ2-7; with no DNA, the TCRdb D assignment of TRBD2 cannot be verified. The CDR3 spells CASHLPGLADEQYF.